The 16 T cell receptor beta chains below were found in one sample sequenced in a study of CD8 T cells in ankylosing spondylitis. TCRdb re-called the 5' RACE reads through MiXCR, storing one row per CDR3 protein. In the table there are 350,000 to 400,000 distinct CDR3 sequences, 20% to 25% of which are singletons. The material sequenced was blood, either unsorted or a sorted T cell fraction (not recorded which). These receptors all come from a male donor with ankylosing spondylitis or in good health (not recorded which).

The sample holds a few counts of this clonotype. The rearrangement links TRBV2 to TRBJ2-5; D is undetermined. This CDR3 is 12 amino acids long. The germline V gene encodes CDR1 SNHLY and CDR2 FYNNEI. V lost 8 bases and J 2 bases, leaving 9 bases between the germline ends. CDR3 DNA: TGTGCCAGCGACATGGGGCAAGAGACCCAGTACTTC. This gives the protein CASDMGQETQYF.

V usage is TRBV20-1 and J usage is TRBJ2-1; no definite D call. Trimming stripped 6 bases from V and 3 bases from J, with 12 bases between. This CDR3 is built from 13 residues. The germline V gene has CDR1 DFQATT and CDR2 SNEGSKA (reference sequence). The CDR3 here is CSAPPLGYNEQFF. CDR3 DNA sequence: TGCAGTGCCCCCCCCTTGGGCTACAATGAGCAGTTCTTC.

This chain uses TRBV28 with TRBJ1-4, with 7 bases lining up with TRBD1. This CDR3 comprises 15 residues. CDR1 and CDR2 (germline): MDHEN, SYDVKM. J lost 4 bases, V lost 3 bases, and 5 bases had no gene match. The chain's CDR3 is CASSLTGQINEKLFF. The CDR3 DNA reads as TGTGCCAGCAGTTTGACGGGACAGATTAATGAAAAACTGTTTTTT.

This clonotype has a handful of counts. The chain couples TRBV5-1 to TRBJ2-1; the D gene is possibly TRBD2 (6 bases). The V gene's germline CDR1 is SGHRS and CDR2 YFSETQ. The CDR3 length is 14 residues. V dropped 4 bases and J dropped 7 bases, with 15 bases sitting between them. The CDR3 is CASSRLGGPNEQFF. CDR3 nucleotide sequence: TGCGCCAGCAGCCGCTTGGGGGGACCGAATGAGCAGTTCTTC.

The chain's CDR3 is CAWRSGSGGATDTQYF. CDR3 coding DNA: TGTGCCTGGAGATCGGGTAGCGGGGGGGCCACAGATACGCAGTATTTT. The rearrangement uses TRBV30 and TRBJ2-3, with TRBD2 matching over 11 bases. V lost 3 bases to trimming and J lost 2 bases; unmatched junction nucleotides: 7. The germline V gene encodes CDR1 GTSNPN and CDR2 SVGIG (reference sequence). This CDR3 is built from 16 residues.

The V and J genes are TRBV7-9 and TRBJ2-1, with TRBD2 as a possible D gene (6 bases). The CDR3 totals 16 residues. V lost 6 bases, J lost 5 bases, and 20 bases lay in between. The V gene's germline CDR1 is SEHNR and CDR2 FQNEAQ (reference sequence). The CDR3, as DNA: TGTGCCAGCAGACAAGGTCGTGGCGGGGCGAACAATGAGCAGTTCTTC. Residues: CASRQGRGGANNEQFF.

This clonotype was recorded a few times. In nucleotides, the CDR3 is TGTGCCAGCAGCTGGGGGGGCCAAGGGGGGTACAATGAGCAGTTCTTC. It yields the protein CASSWGGQGGYNEQFF. The V call is TRBV5-5, the J call TRBJ2-1, with D tentatively TRBD2 (7 bases). Trimming took 3 bases from V and 4 from J, leaving 17 bases between them. This CDR3 comprises 16 residues. The germline V gene encodes CDR1 SGHKS and CDR2 YYEKEE (reference sequence).

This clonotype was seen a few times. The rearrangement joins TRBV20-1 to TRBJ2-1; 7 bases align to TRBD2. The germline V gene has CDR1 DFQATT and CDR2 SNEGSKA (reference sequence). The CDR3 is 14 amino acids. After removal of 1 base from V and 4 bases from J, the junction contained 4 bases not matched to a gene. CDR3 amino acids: CSARGLADYNEQFF. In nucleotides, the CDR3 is TGCAGTGCTAGAGGGCTAGCGGATTACAATGAGCAGTTCTTC.

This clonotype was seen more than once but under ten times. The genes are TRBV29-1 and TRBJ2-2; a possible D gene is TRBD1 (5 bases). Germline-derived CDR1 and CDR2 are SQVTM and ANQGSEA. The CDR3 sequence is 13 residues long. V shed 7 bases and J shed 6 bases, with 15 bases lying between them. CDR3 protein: CSGVSGQAGELFF. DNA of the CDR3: TGCAGCGGCGTTTCAGGGCAAGCCGGGGAGCTGTTTTTT.

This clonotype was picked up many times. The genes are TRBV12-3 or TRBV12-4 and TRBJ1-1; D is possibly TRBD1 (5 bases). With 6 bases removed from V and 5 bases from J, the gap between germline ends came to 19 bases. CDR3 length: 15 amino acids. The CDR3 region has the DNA TGTGCCAGCAGACCCAATTTGGGGGGGAGAACTGAAGCTTTCTTT. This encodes CASRPNLGGRTEAFF.

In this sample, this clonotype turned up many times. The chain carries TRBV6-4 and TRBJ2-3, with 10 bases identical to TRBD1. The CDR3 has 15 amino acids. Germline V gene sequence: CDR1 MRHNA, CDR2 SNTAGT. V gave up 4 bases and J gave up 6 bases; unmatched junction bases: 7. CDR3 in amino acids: CASSAGTGVVDTQYF. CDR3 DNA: TGTGCCAGCAGTGCCGGGACAGGGGTAGTCGATACGCAGTATTTT.

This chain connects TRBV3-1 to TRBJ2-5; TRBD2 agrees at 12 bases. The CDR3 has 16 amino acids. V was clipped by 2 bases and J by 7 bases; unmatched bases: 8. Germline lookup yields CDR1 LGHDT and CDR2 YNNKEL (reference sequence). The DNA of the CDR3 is TGTGCCAGCAGCCAACCGACTAGCGGGGGCAGAGGGACCCAGTACTTC. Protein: CASSQPTSGGRGTQYF.

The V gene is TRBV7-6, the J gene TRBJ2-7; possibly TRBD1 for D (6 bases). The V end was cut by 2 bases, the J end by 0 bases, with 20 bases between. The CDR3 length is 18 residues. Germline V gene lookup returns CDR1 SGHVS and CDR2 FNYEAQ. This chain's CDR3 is CASSLHAEDSQFSYEQYF. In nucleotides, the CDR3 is TGTGCCAGCAGCTTACACGCTGAGGACAGTCAGTTCTCCTACGAGCAGTACTTC. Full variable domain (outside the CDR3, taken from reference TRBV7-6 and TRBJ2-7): GAGVSQSPRYKVTKRGQDVALRCDPISGHVSLYWYRQALGQGPEFLTYFNYEAQQDKSGLPNDRFSAERPEGSISTLTIQRTEQRDSAMYRCASSLHAEDSQFSYEQYFGPGTRLTVT.

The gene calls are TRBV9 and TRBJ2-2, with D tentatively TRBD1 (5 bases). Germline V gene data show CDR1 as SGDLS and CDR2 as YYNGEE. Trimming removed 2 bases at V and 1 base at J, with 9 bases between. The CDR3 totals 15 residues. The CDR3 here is CASSVGRENTGELFF. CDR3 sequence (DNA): TGTGCCAGCAGCGTCGGCAGGGAGAACACCGGGGAGCTGTTTTTT.

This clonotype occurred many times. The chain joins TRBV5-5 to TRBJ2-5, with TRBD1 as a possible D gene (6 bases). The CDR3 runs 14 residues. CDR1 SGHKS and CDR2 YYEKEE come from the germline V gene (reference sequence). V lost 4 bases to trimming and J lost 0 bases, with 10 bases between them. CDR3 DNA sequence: TGTGCCAGCAGCCAACAGGGTAACCAAGAGACCCAGTACTTC. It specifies CASSQQGNQETQYF.

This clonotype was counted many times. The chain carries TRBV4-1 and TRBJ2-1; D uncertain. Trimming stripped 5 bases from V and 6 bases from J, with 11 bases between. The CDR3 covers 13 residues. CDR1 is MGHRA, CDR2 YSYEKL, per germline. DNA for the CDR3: TGCGCCAGCAGCTTGATCGACGGCAATGAGCAGTTCTTC. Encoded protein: CASSLIDGNEQFF.